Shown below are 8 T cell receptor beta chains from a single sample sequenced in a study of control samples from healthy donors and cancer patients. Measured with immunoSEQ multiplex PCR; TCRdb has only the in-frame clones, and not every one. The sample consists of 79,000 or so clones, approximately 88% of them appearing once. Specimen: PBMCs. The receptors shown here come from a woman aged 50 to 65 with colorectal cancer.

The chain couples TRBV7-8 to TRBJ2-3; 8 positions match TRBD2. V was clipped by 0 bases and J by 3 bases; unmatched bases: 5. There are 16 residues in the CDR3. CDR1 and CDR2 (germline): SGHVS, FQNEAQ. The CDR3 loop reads CASSLAYGGGTDTQYF. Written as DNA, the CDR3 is TGTGCCAGCAGCTTAGCGTACGGGGGGGGTACAGATACGCAGTATTTT.

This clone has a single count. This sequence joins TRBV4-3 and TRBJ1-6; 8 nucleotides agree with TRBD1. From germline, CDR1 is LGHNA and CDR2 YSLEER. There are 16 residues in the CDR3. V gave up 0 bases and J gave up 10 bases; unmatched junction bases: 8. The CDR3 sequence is CASSQDFGQGISPLHF. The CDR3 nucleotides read TGCGCCAGCAGCCAAGATTTTGGACAGGGTATATCACCCCTCCACTTT.

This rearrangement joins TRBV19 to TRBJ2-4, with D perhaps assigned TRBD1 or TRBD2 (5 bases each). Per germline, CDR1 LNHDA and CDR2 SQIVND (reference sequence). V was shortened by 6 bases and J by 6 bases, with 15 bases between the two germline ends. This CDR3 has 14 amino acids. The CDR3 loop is CASSQGRDRNIQYF. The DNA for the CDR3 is TGTGCCAGTAGCCAAGGCCGGGACCGAAACATTCAGTACTTC.

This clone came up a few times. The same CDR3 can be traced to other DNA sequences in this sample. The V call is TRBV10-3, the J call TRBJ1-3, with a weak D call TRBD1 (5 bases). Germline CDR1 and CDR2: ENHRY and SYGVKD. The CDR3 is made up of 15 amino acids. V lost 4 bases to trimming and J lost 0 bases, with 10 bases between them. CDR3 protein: CAISGQLSSGNTIYF. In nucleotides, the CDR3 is TGTGCCATCAGTGGACAGCTTAGCTCTGGAAACACCATATATTTT.

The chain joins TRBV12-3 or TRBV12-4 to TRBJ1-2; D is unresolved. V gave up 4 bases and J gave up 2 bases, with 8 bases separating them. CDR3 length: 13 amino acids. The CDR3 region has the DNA TGTGCCAGCAGTTCGTTTATGAACTATGGCTACACCTTC. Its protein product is CASSSFMNYGYTF.

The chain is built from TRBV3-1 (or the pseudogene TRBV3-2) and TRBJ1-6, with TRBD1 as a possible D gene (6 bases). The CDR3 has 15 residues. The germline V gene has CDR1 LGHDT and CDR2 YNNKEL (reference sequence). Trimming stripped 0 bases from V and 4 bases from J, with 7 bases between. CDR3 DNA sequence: TGTGCCAGCAGCCAAGACGGGACATATAATTCACCCCTCCACTTT. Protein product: CASSQDGTYNSPLHF.

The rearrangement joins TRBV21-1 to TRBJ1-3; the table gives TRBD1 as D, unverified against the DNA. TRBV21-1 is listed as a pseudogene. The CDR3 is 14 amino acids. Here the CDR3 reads CASSKSNRENTIYF. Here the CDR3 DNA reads TGTGCCAGCAGCAAAAGTAACAGGGAAAACACCATATATTTT.

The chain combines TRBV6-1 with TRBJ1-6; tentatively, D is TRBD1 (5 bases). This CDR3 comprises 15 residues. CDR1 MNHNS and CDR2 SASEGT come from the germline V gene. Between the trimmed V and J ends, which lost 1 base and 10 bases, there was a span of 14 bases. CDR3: CASSEGGGIGSPLHF. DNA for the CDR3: TGTGCCAGCAGTGAAGGCGGGGGAATAGGGTCACCCCTCCACTTT.